Listed below are T cell receptor beta chains from one sample, sequenced in a study of breast tumors, draining lymph nodes, adjacent tissues. TCRdb re-analysed the multiplex PCR reads in MiXCR, keeping a single row per CDR3 protein. The sample lists fewer than 15,000 distinct CDR3 sequences; 50% to 60% were seen once. Sequenced input: tumor-adjacent breast tissue. These receptors were taken from a female donor with breast cancer. Some clones in this sample may be carry-over from other donors' samples. Each CDR3 is given with its conserved first and last residue. A D gene is named only where the DNA matches it firmly. Size values are once, few and many counts, or a class for expanded clones, and some rows have none.

v_call: TRBV2; j_call: TRBJ1-6; clone_size: .; d_call: .; cdr3_length: 14; cdr3_nt: TGTGCCAGCAGTGTGTCCGACAAAAATTCACCCCTCCACTTT; cdr3_aa: CASSVSDKNSPLHF
v_call: TRBV29-1; j_call: TRBJ1-5; clone_size: .; d_call: .; cdr3_length: 13; cdr3_nt: TGCAGCGTTGCTGATAGAGGCAATCAGCCCCAGCATTTT; cdr3_aa: CSVADRGNQPQHF
v_call: TRBV5-1; j_call: TRBJ2-7; clone_size: many; d_call: .; cdr3_length: 13; cdr3_nt: TGCGCCAGCAGATTCGAACCTTACTACGAGCAGTACTTC; cdr3_aa: CASRFEPYYEQYF
v_call: TRBV19; j_call: TRBJ2-3; clone_size: medium-sized; d_call: .; cdr3_length: 16; cdr3_nt: TGTGCCAGTAGTCCTGGTCCGCGTGTGAGCACAGATACGCAGTATTTT; cdr3_aa: CASSPGPRVSTDTQYF
v_call: TRBV7-9; j_call: TRBJ2-7; clone_size: .; d_call: .; cdr3_length: 15; cdr3_nt: TGTGCCAGCAGCCCCTTAGACAGGCACTCCTACGAGCAGTACTTC; cdr3_aa: CASSPLDRHSYEQYF
v_call: TRBV27; j_call: TRBJ2-3; clone_size: many; d_call: .; cdr3_length: 17; cdr3_nt: TGTGCCAGCAGTTTTATTTGGGGAGGAGGGGGCACAGATACGCAGTATTTT; cdr3_aa: CASSFIWGGGGTDTQYF
v_call: TRBV3-1; j_call: TRBJ2-7; clone_size: .; d_call: .; cdr3_length: 14; cdr3_nt: TGTGCCAGCAGCCAAGGCCAGGGGATCTACGAGCAGTACTTC; cdr3_aa: CASSQGQGIYEQYF
v_call: TRBV7-9; j_call: TRBJ2-7; clone_size: few; d_call: .; cdr3_length: 14; cdr3_nt: TGTGCCAGCACCCGTGGACTGTTCTCCTACGAGCAGTACTTC; cdr3_aa: CASTRGLFSYEQYF
v_call: TRBV2; j_call: TRBJ2-5; clone_size: medium-sized; d_call: .; cdr3_length: 13; cdr3_nt: TGTGCCAGTATCGGACAAGTCCAAGAGACCCAGTACTTC; cdr3_aa: CASIGQVQETQYF
v_call: TRBV5-5; j_call: TRBJ2-1; clone_size: many; d_call: .; cdr3_length: 18; cdr3_nt: TGTGCCAGCAGCTTATTGGCTACCGGGACCTCCGGCGTGAATGAGCAGTTCTTC; cdr3_aa: CASSLLATGTSGVNEQFF
v_call: TRBV5-1; j_call: TRBJ2-7; clone_size: medium-sized; d_call: TRBD2; cdr3_length: 17; cdr3_nt: TGCGCCAGCAGCTTGGCCTGGGTAGCGGGGGGGTCGGAGGAGCAGTACTTC; cdr3_aa: CASSLAWVAGGSEEQYF
v_call: TRBV11-3; j_call: TRBJ2-3; clone_size: .; d_call: .; cdr3_length: 15; cdr3_nt: TGTGCCAGCACCTCCGGGGGCTTCGACACAGATACGCAGTATTTT; cdr3_aa: CASTSGGFDTDTQYF
v_call: TRBV20-1; j_call: TRBJ2-3; clone_size: .; d_call: TRBD1; cdr3_length: 14; cdr3_nt: TGCAGTGCTAGTTGGGACAGGAAGACAGATACGCAGTATTTT; cdr3_aa: CSASWDRKTDTQYF
v_call: TRBV5-6; j_call: TRBJ2-7; clone_size: .; d_call: .; cdr3_length: 14; cdr3_nt: TGTGCCAGCAGCTGGTGGACAAAAGGGGGCGAGCAGTACTTC; cdr3_aa: CASSWWTKGGEQYF
v_call: TRBV20-1; j_call: TRBJ2-7; clone_size: .; d_call: TRBD2; cdr3_length: 16; cdr3_nt: TGCAGTGCTCTACCCTGGGGACTAGCGGGAGCCTACGAGCAGTACTTC; cdr3_aa: CSALPWGLAGAYEQYF
v_call: TRBV11-2; j_call: TRBJ2-5; clone_size: many; d_call: .; cdr3_length: 15; cdr3_nt: TGTGCCAGCAGCTTAGATCGTACTCACGGGGAGACCCAGTACTTC; cdr3_aa: CASSLDRTHGETQYF
v_call: TRBV15; j_call: TRBJ1-4; clone_size: many; d_call: .; cdr3_length: 16; cdr3_nt: TGTGCCACCAGCAGGGGTGGGGCAGGGGCTAATGAAAAACTGTTTTTT; cdr3_aa: CATSRGGAGANEKLFF
v_call: TRBV2; j_call: TRBJ2-3; clone_size: many; d_call: .; cdr3_length: 15; cdr3_nt: TGTGCCAGCAGGGGGACTGGAGCCCTCACAGATACGCAGTATTTT; cdr3_aa: CASRGTGALTDTQYF
v_call: TRBV29-1; j_call: TRBJ2-1; clone_size: .; d_call: .; cdr3_length: 11; cdr3_nt: TGCAGCGTTGTTAGTATCGATGAGCAGTTCTTC; cdr3_aa: CSVVSIDEQFF
v_call: TRBV9; j_call: TRBJ2-1; clone_size: large; d_call: .; cdr3_length: 15; cdr3_nt: TGTGCCAGCAGCGCCGGGACGAGCTCCTACAATGAGCAGTTCTTC; cdr3_aa: CASSAGTSSYNEQFF
v_call: TRBV20-1; j_call: TRBJ1-2; clone_size: medium-sized; d_call: .; cdr3_length: 13; cdr3_nt: TGCAGTGCTGGCAACAGGGCAGACTATGGCTACACCTTC; cdr3_aa: CSAGNRADYGYTF
v_call: TRBV15; j_call: TRBJ2-5; clone_size: .; d_call: TRBD2; cdr3_length: 14; cdr3_nt: TGTGCCACCTCGGTCGGGAGGGCCGGGGAGACCCAGTACTTC; cdr3_aa: CATSVGRAGETQYF
v_call: TRBV6-2/TRBV6-3; j_call: TRBJ1-6; clone_size: .; d_call: .; cdr3_length: 13; cdr3_nt: TGTGCCAGCAGTTACAGGGTACGATCACCCCTCCACTTT; cdr3_aa: CASSYRVRSPLHF
v_call: TRBV6-1; j_call: TRBJ1-2; clone_size: medium-sized; d_call: TRBD1; cdr3_length: 16; cdr3_nt: TGTGCCAGCAGCCTTCTACAGGGGGCCCTTAACTATGGCTACACCTTC; cdr3_aa: CASSLLQGALNYGYTF
v_call: TRBV5-5; j_call: TRBJ1-4; clone_size: .; d_call: .; cdr3_length: 14; cdr3_nt: TGTGCCAGCAGCTTTGTGGGGCAGGATGAAAAACTGTTTTTT; cdr3_aa: CASSFVGQDEKLFF